This entry concerns a single TCR beta chain. Vbeta (60) and Jbeta (13) primers were used in the PCR. The assay was immunoSEQ multiplex PCR, and TCRdb's table has in-frame clones only and misses some. This repertoire shows fewer than 200,000 clones, less than 85% found once; its top ten account for roughly 1.5%. The J segment lost 6 bases and the V segment lost 5 bases, leaving 23 bases of the junction unmatched. The CDR3 consists of 19 residues. Looked up from germline, CDR1 is SGHVS and CDR2 is FNYEAQ. These data belong to a study of cytomegalovirus exposure and HLA in healthy donors. This chain links TRBV7-6 with TRBJ2-3, with 7 bases fitting TRBD1. This TCR came from a male donor in good health and CMV-seronegative. The source material was PBMCs. CDR3 in amino acids: CASSRGSGTVLGGPDTQYF. The CDR3 region has the DNA TGTGCCAGCAGCAGAGGCTCCGGGACAGTCCTTGGGGGCCCGGATACGCAGTATTTT.